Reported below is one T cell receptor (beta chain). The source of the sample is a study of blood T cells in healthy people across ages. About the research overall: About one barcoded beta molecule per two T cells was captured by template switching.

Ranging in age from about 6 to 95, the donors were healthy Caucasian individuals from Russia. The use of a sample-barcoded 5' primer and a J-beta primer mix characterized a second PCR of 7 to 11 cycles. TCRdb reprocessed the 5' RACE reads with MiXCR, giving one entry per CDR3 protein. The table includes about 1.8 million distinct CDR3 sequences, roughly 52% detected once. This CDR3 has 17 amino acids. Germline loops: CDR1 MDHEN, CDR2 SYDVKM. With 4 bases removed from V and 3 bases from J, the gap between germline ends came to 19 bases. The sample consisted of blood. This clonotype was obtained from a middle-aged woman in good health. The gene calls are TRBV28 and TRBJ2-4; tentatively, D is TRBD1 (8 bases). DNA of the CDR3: TGTGCCAGCAGTTCTATTCGACAGGGGAGGGTCAAAAACATTCAGTACTTC. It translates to CASSSIRQGRVKNIQYF. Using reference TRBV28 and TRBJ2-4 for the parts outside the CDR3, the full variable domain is DVKVTQSSRYLVKRTGEKVFLECVQDMDHENMFWYRQDPGLGLRLIYFSYDVKMKEKGDIPEGYSVSREKKERFSLILESASTNQTSMYLCASSSIRQGRVKNIQYFGAGTRLSVL.